The clone carrying this T cell receptor beta chain was observed once. The entry originates in a study of blood T cells in healthy people across ages. Combining a sample-barcoded 5' primer with a J-beta primer mix, a second PCR ran for roughly 6 to 11 cycles. TCRdb reprocessed the 5' RACE reads with MiXCR, giving one entry per CDR3 protein. The table lists roughly 700,000 distinct CDR3 sequences, around 45% of them singletons. Germline V CDR1 and CDR2: LGHDT, YNNKEL (reference sequence). The CDR3 runs to 17 residues. V was pared by 2 bases and J by 0 bases, with 11 bases between. The sample comprised blood. The clonotype was recovered from a woman aged 55-69 years in good health. V gene TRBV3-1 combines with J gene TRBJ2-6; TRBD2 is a possible D gene (6 bases). CDR3 region: CASSQRGIGSGANVLTF. CDR3 sequence (DNA): TGTGCCAGCAGCCAACGGGGGATCGGCTCTGGGGCCAACGTCCTGACTTTC.